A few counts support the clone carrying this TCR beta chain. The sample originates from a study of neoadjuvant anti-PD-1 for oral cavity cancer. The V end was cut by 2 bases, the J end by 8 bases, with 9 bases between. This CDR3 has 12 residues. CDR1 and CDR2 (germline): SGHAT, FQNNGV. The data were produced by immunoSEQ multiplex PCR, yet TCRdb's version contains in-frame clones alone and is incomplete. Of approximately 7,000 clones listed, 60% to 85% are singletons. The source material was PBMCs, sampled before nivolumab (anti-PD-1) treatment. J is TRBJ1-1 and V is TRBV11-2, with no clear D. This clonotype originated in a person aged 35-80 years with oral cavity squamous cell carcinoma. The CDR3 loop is CASSLSTSEAFF. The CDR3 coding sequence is TGTGCCAGCAGCTTATCGACATCCGAAGCTTTCTTT.